Presented here are 19 T cell receptor beta chains from one specimen sequenced in a study of CD8+CD57+ T cells in acquired aplastic anemia. Genomic DNA was employed as the template in profiling TCR beta VDJ and CDR3. MiXCR, run by TCRdb on the reads, gives a single entry per CDR3 protein. The sample lists more than 100,000 distinct CDR3 sequences, 35% to 50% occurring once. The sample was sorted CD4+, CD8+, or CD8+CD57+ T cells (not recorded which) from PBMCs. All receptors derive from a human donor in good health, serving as a control.

The rearrangement joins TRBV24-1 to TRBJ1-1; 9 bases match TRBD1. Germline values: CDR1 KGHDR, CDR2 SFDVKD. The length of the CDR3 is 15 residues. With V trimmed by 5 bases and J by 6 bases, 9 bases remained unmatched. The CDR3 coding sequence is TGTGCCACCAGTGTCTTAGGACAGGGGAGGGCTGAAGCTTTCTTT. This sequence encodes CATSVLGQGRAEAFF.

Comments on this clonotype: This clone may be a read error of a much larger clone one base away. The chain is built from TRBV9 and TRBJ2-7; TRBD1 might be the D (6 bases). Germline CDR1 and CDR2: SGDLS and YYNGEE. The CDR3 has 12 residues. CDR3 nucleotide sequence: TGTGCCAGCAGCCAGGGGTACTACGGGCAGTACTTC. Translated: CASSQGYYGQYF.

This clonotype appeared many times. The chain links TRBV6-1 to TRBJ1-6; D remains ambiguous. Trimming cost V 8 bases and J 7 bases, with 12 bases left between them. The V gene's germline CDR1 is MNHNS and CDR2 SASEGT. CDR3 size: 13 residues. The CDR3 DNA follows: TGTGCCAGCTCGGCGGGTTGGAATTCACCCCTCCACTTT. Translating it yields CASSAGWNSPLHF.

This chain uses TRBV7-1 with TRBJ2-2, with D perhaps assigned TRBD1 or TRBD2 (5 bases each). TRBV7-1 is flagged as an ORF with uncertain function. V lost 3 bases to trimming and J lost 4 bases, with 33 bases between them. The CDR3 runs to 22 residues. For the CDR3, the DNA is TGTGCCAGCAGCTCCAGCCACTACCAACCCCGGGACCTCAAAGTTGCCACCGGGGAGCTGTTTTTT. Translating it yields CASSSSHYQPRDLKVATGELFF.

In this sample, this clonotype turned up many times. The chain carries TRBV6-1 and TRBJ2-2; TRBD1 aligns across 7 bases. Germline-derived CDR1 and CDR2 are MNHNS and SASEGT. J gave up 5 bases and V 2 bases, and 5 bases lay outside the gene matches. This CDR3 has 15 amino acids. The CDR3: CASSEYRGRTGELFF. The CDR3 DNA sequence: TGTGCCAGCAGTGAATACAGGGGTAGGACCGGGGAGCTGTTTTTT.

In its sample, this clonotype was seen many times. The chain employs TRBV5-5 and TRBJ2-2, with 7 bases that match TRBD1. The trim removed 3 bases at V and 2 bases at J, leaving 7 bases unmatched. The CDR3 covers 16 residues. The V gene's germline CDR1 is SGHKS and CDR2 YYEKEE (reference sequence). The CDR3, as DNA: TGTGCCAGCAGCTCCGGTACAGGGGCCAACACCGGGGAGCTGTTTTTT. Protein sequence: CASSSGTGANTGELFF.

This clonotype was recorded many times. This chain links TRBV24-1 with TRBJ2-5; D is perhaps TRBD1 or TRBD2 (5 bases each). This CDR3 has 12 amino acids. Germline V gene data show CDR1 as KGHDR and CDR2 as SFDVKD. The V gene lost 3 bases and the J gene lost 9 bases, with 10 bases spanning the gap. The CDR3, as DNA: TGTGCCACCAGTGATCCGGGACGGGCCCAGTACTTC. Its translation is CATSDPGRAQYF.

This clonotype has ten or more counts. The chain links TRBV19 to TRBJ1-2; 9 bases are shared with TRBD1. The V gene's germline CDR1 is LNHDA and CDR2 SQIVND (reference sequence). Losses at the gene ends were 5 bases for V and 8 bases for J; bases not matched to a gene: 9. This CDR3 is 14 amino acids long. This CDR3 is CASSSQGQGYGYTF. DNA for the CDR3: TGTGCCAGTAGTTCCCAGGGACAGGGTTACGGCTACACCTTC. The complete variable domain, with remaining parts taken from reference TRBV19 and TRBJ1-2, reads DGGITQSPKYLFRKEGQNVTLSCEQNLNHDAMYWYRQDPGQGLRLIYYSQIVNDFQKGDIAEGYSVSREKKESFPLTVTSAQKNPTAFYLCASSSQGQGYGYTFGSGTRLTVV.

This clonotype was observed many times. The chain uses TRBV12-3 or TRBV12-4 and TRBJ1-1, with D possibly being TRBD1 (6 bases). The V gene lost 2 bases and the J gene lost 9 bases, with 13 bases spanning the gap. CDR3 length equals 13 residues. The CDR3 bases are TGTGCCAGCAGTTTAAATTTACAGGGAAAAGCTTTCTTT. This encodes CASSLNLQGKAFF.

With regard to this clonotype: This may arise from a read error, as a much more abundant clone is one base away. V and J are TRBV5-4 and TRBJ2-1; TRBD1 matches 7 bases. The CDR3 spans 15 residues. In germline, CDR1 is SGHNT, CDR2 YYREEE (reference sequence). DNA for the CDR3: TGTGCCAGCAGCTTGGGAGTCAGGGGGAGCAATGAGCGGTTCTTC. It encodes CASSLGVRGSNERFF. Together with reference TRBV5-4 and TRBJ2-1, the CDR3 gives the full variable domain: ETGVTQSPTHLIKTRGQQVTLRCSSQSGHNTVSWYQQALGQGPQFIFQYYREEENGRGNFPPRFSGLQFPNYSSELNVNALELDDSALYLCASSLGVRGSNERFFGPGTRLTVL.

Note on this clonotype: This may stem from a read error, because a much larger clone lies one nucleotide away. This rearrangement joins TRBV5-5 to TRBJ1-1; D possibly corresponds to TRBD1 (5 bases). The germline V gene has CDR1 SGHKS and CDR2 YYEKEE (reference sequence). CDR3 size: 15 residues. The CDR3 DNA reads TGTGCCAGCAGCTGGTATGGACAACAGAACACTGAAGCTCTCTTT. This gives the protein CASSWYGQQNTEALF.

This clonotype was recorded at least ten times. The genes are TRBV5-1 and TRBJ2-3; D not resolved. V gave up 0 bases and J gave up 5 bases, with 1 base separating them. Germline CDR1 reads SGHRS; CDR2 reads YFSETQ. This CDR3 contains 11 residues. CDR3 sequence: CASSLEDTQYF. The CDR3 nucleotides read TGCGCCAGCAGCTTGGAAGATACGCAGTATTTT.

CDR3 sequence: CASQTRTSYEQYF. Written as DNA, the CDR3 is TGTGCCAGCCAAACGCGGACCTCCTACGAGCAGTACTTC. This chain links TRBV12-3 or TRBV12-4 with TRBJ2-7, with unresolved D. The V gene lost 8 bases and the J gene lost 0 bases, with 11 bases spanning the gap. The CDR3 is made up of 13 amino acids.

This clonotype was observed at least ten times. A single base separates this from a much larger clone, so it may be a read error. The chain combines TRBV24-1 with TRBJ2-2; TRBD2 matches 15 bases. CDR1 is KGHDR and CDR2 is SFDVKD in the germline V gene. CDR3 length: 17 residues. CDR3 sequence reads: CATRGTSGRTNTGGLFF. CDR3 nucleotide sequence: TGTGCCACCAGGGGGACTAGCGGGAGGACTAACACCGGGGGGCTGTTTTTT.

In this sample, this clonotype turned up a few times. V gene TRBV19 combines with J gene TRBJ2-1; D tentatively reads TRBD1 or TRBD2 (6 bases each). The CDR3 extends over 15 amino acids. V lost 3 bases and J lost 2, with 11 bases in between. Per the germline V gene, CDR1 is LNHDA and CDR2 is SQIVND (reference sequence). The CDR3, as DNA: TGTGCCAGTAGTATTGGAGGGGGGCCCTACAATGAGCAGTTCTTC. Amino acids: CASSIGGGPYNEQFF. The variable domain in full, with the rest retrieved from reference TRBV19 and TRBJ2-1, is DGGITQSPKYLFRKEGQNVTLSCEQNLNHDAMYWYRQDPGQGLRLIYYSQIVNDFQKGDIAEGYSVSREKKESFPLTVTSAQKNPTAFYLCASSIGGGPYNEQFFGPGTRLTVL.

In nucleotides, the CDR3 is TGCAGCGCCGATATTACAGGGAATTCCTACGAGCAGTACTTC. Protein: CSADITGNSYEQYF. This chain links TRBV29-1 with TRBJ2-7, with a possible D match to TRBD1 (6 bases). The CDR3 runs 14 residues. The germline V gene encodes CDR1 SQVTM and CDR2 ANQGSEA. V was clipped by 7 bases and J by 1 base, with 17 bases between them.

The chain carries TRBV19 and TRBJ2-7, with unresolved D. CDR3 length equals 12 residues. With 5 bases removed from V and 3 bases from J, the gap between germline ends came to 8 bases. Germline V gene sequence: CDR1 LNHDA, CDR2 SQIVND (reference sequence). For the CDR3, the DNA is TGTGCCAGTAGTCACGACTTCTACGAGCAGTACTTC. Its protein product is CASSHDFYEQYF.

The chain links TRBV19 to TRBJ2-3; 7 bases align to TRBD2. This CDR3 has 17 residues. Germline CDR1 LNHDA, CDR2 SQIVND (reference sequence). With V trimmed by 5 bases and J by 1 base, 12 bases remained unmatched. DNA for the CDR3: TGTGCCAGTAGTGCCTCGGGTAGCGGGTCTCGCACAGATACGCAGTATTTT. Translation: CASSASGSGSRTDTQYF.

This clonotype was observed many times. The chain has TRBV6-5 and TRBJ2-5; D is tentatively TRBD1 or TRBD2 (6 bases each). The CDR3 runs to 14 residues. The germline V gene encodes CDR1 MNHEY and CDR2 SVGAGI. The V gene lost 3 bases and the J gene lost 7 bases, with 15 bases spanning the gap. CDR3 sequence: CASSYYSGGGTQYF. The CDR3 bases are TGTGCCAGCAGTTATTACAGCGGAGGGGGGACCCAGTACTTC.